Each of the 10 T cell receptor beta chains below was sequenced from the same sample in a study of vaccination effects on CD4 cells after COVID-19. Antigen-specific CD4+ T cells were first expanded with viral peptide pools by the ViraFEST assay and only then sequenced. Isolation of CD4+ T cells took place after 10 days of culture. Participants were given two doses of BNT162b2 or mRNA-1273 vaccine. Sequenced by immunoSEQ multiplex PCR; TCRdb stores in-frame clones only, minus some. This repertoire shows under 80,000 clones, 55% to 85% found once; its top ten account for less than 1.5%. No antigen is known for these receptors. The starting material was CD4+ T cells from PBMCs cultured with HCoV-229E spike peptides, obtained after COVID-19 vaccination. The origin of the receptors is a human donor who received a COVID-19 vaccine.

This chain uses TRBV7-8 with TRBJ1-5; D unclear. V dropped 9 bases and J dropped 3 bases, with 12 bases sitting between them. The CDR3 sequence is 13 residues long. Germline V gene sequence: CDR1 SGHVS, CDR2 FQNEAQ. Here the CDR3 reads CASRRDPNQPQHF. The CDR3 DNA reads TGTGCCAGTAGGAGGGATCCCAATCAGCCCCAGCATTTT.

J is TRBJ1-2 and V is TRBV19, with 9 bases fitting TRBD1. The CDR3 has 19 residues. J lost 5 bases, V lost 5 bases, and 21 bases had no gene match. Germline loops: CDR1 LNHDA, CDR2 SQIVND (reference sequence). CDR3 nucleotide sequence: TGTGCCAGTAGTCGAAACAGCGGACAGGGGACGGCTCTTAGTTATGGCTACACCTTC. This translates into CASSRNSGQGTALSYGYTF.

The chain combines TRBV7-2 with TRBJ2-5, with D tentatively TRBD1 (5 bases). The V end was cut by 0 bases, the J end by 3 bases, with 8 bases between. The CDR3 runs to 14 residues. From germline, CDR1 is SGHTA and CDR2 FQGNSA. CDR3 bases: TGTGCCAGCAGCTTAGCGATGACAGAAGAGACCCAGTACTTC. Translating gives CASSLAMTEETQYF.

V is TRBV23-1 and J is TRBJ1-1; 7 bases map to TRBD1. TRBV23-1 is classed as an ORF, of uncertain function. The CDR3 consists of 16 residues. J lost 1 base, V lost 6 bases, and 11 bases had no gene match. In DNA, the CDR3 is TGCGCCAGCAGCCTTGACAGGGCGCGCTGGAACACTGAAGCTTTCTTT. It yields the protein CASSLDRARWNTEAFF.

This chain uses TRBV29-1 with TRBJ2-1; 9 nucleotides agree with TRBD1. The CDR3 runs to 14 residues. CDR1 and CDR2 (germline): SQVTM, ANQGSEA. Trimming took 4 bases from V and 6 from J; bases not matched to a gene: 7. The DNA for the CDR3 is TGCAGCGTTGTGACCGGGACAGGGCGCAATGAGCAGTTCTTC. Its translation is CSVVTGTGRNEQFF.

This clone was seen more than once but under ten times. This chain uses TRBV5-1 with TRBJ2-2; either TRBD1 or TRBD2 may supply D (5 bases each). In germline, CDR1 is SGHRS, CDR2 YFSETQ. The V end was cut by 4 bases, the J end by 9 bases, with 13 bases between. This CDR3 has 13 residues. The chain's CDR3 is CASSPGTPWELFF. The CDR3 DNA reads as TGCGCCAGCAGCCCTGGGACCCCCTGGGAGCTGTTTTTT.

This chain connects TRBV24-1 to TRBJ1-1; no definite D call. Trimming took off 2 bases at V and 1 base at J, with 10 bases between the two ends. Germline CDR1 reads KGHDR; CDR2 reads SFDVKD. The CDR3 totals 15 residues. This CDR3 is CATSDSDGWNTEAFF. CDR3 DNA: TGTGCCACCAGTGATTCCGACGGATGGAACACTGAAGCTTTCTTT.

The CDR3 bases are TGTGCCAGCAGCCGAGAGCAGGGTGAGCAGTTCTTC. Translation: CASSREQGEQFF. The rearrangement links TRBV11-3 to TRBJ2-1, with D perhaps matching TRBD1 (5 bases). Trimming removed 5 bases at V and 9 bases at J, with 11 bases between. Germline V gene lookup returns CDR1 SGHNT and CDR2 YENEEA. The CDR3 covers 12 residues.

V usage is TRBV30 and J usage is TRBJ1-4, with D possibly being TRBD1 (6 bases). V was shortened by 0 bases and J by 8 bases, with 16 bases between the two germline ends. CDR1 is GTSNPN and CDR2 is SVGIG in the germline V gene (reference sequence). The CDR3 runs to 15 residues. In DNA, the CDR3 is TGTGCCTGGAGTGTAGAGGGCAGGGGCAGGGAAAAACTGTTTTTT. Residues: CAWSVEGRGREKLFF.

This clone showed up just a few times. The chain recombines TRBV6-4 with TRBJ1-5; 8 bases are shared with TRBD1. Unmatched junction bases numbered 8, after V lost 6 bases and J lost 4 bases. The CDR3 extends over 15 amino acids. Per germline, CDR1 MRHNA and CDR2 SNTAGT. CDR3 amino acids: CASRPRGQANQPQHF. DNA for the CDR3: TGTGCCAGCAGGCCCAGGGGGCAAGCAAATCAGCCCCAGCATTTT.